This is a list of T cell receptor beta chains from one sample in a study of cytomegalovirus exposure and HLA in healthy donors. Data came from immunoSEQ multiplex PCR; TCRdb stores just in-frame clones and leaves some out. The table has tens of thousands of clones, roughly 80% seen once. The specimen sequenced was PBMCs. Source of these receptors: a girl aged 2-10 years in good health and CMV-seropositive. CDR3s include the opening cysteine and the closing phenylalanine or tryptophan. Fields, in order: J gene, V gene, clone size, D gene, CDR3 DNA, CDR3 protein. A D gene is named only where the DNA matches it firmly. Expanded clones are given a class, and other clones once, few, many or no size at all.

j_gene: TRBJ2-7
v_gene: TRBV6-5
abundance: once
d_gene: TRBD1
CDR3nt: TGTGCCAGCAGCACTGACAGGGTCTCCTCCTACGAGCAGTACTTC
CDR3aa: CASSTDRVSSYEQYF

j_gene: TRBJ1-5
v_gene: TRBV6-1
abundance: .
d_gene: .
CDR3nt: TGTGCCAGCACACAGGGCGGGCCCCAGCATTTT
CDR3aa: CASTQGGPQHF

j_gene: TRBJ2-3
v_gene: TRBV18
abundance: .
d_gene: .
CDR3nt: TGTGCCAGCTCACCAACCACTTCCGCCACAGATACGCAGTATTTT
CDR3aa: CASSPTTSATDTQYF

j_gene: TRBJ2-7
v_gene: TRBV11-2
abundance: .
d_gene: TRBD2
CDR3nt: TGTGCCAGCAGCTTTCGAGCGGGAGGGCCAGGAACCTACGAGCAGTACTTC
CDR3aa: CASSFRAGGPGTYEQYF

j_gene: TRBJ2-1
v_gene: TRBV6-4
abundance: few
d_gene: TRBD2
CDR3nt: TGTGCCAGCAGTGACCGACTAGCGGGAGACAATGAGCAGTTCTTC
CDR3aa: CASSDRLAGDNEQFF

j_gene: TRBJ2-1
v_gene: TRBV4-1
abundance: .
d_gene: TRBD2
CDR3nt: TGCGCCAGCAGCCAAGTCCCTTTTACTAGCGGGAGAGATGAGCAGTTCTTC
CDR3aa: CASSQVPFTSGRDEQFF

j_gene: TRBJ2-1
v_gene: TRBV7-9
abundance: .
d_gene: .
CDR3nt: TGTGCCAGCAGCTTAGGGGGGCTGAAGGCAGAAAGAAGAAATGAGCAGTTCTTC
CDR3aa: CASSLGGLKAERRNEQFF

j_gene: TRBJ2-7
v_gene: TRBV28
abundance: .
d_gene: .
CDR3nt: TGTGCCAGCAGTCTGACTGTGGGCTACGAGCAGTACTTC
CDR3aa: CASSLTVGYEQYF

j_gene: TRBJ1-2
v_gene: TRBV9
abundance: .
d_gene: TRBD1
CDR3nt: TGTGCCAGCAAGGGGGCGGGAGGCTACACCTTC
CDR3aa: CASKGAGGYTF

j_gene: TRBJ1-1
v_gene: TRBV6-1
abundance: .
d_gene: .
CDR3nt: TGTGCCAGCACCGAATGGGGGGTGGACGCTTTCTTT
CDR3aa: CASTEWGVDAFF

j_gene: TRBJ2-3
v_gene: TRBV7-8
abundance: .
d_gene: TRBD1
CDR3nt: TGTGCCAGCAGCTCCTACACAGGGGGGGATACGCAGTATTTT
CDR3aa: CASSSYTGGDTQYF

j_gene: TRBJ1-3
v_gene: TRBV10-3
abundance: .
d_gene: TRBD1
CDR3nt: TGTGCCATCAGTGAGGGGGACAGGGTGGAAGGAAACACCATATATTTT
CDR3aa: CAISEGDRVEGNTIYF

j_gene: TRBJ2-2
v_gene: TRBV9
abundance: .
d_gene: TRBD1
CDR3nt: TGTGCCAGCAGCCCTCGACAGGGAACGAACACCGGGGAGCTGTTTTTT
CDR3aa: CASSPRQGTNTGELFF

j_gene: TRBJ2-3
v_gene: TRBV11-2
abundance: .
d_gene: .
CDR3nt: TGTGCCAGCAGCTTGTCTAGCGTAGTAGATACGCAGTATTTT
CDR3aa: CASSLSSVVDTQYF

j_gene: TRBJ2-2
v_gene: TRBV5-1
abundance: .
d_gene: TRBD1
CDR3nt: TGCGCCAGCAGCTCCCGGGACAGGGCAGGGGAGCTGTTTTTT
CDR3aa: CASSSRDRAGELFF

j_gene: TRBJ1-3
v_gene: TRBV15
abundance: .
d_gene: TRBD1
CDR3nt: TGTGCCACCAGCAGATCAGGGGGTTCTGGAAACACCATATATTTT
CDR3aa: CATSRSGGSGNTIYF

j_gene: TRBJ2-1
v_gene: TRBV7-9
abundance: .
d_gene: .
CDR3nt: TGTGCCAGCAGCTATGACAGAACTCCAAACTACAATGAGCAGTTCTTC
CDR3aa: CASSYDRTPNYNEQFF

j_gene: TRBJ2-7
v_gene: TRBV4-2
abundance: .
d_gene: TRBD2
CDR3nt: TGTGCCAGCAGCCAGACTAGCAGGAGCTACTACGAGCAGTACTTC
CDR3aa: CASSQTSRSYYEQYF

j_gene: TRBJ2-7
v_gene: TRBV10-3
abundance: .
d_gene: .
CDR3nt: TGTGCCATCAGTGAGTCGGAGGCCGCGACCTACGAGCAGTACTTC
CDR3aa: CAISESEAATYEQYF

j_gene: TRBJ1-1
v_gene: TRBV14
abundance: once
d_gene: .
CDR3nt: TGTGCCAGCAGCCCGCGGGAAGGTGGGGCTTTCTTT
CDR3aa: CASSPREGGAFF

j_gene: TRBJ2-7
v_gene: TRBV7-9
abundance: .
d_gene: TRBD2
CDR3nt: TGTGCCAGCAGCCCCGCTTCGGTCGCTAGCGGGCCCTACGAGCAGTACTTC
CDR3aa: CASSPASVASGPYEQYF

j_gene: TRBJ2-5
v_gene: TRBV18
abundance: .
d_gene: TRBD2
CDR3nt: TGTGCCAGCTTCAACCTGGACGCGGGAGTGACCCAGTACTTC
CDR3aa: CASFNLDAGVTQYF

j_gene: TRBJ1-1
v_gene: TRBV11-3
abundance: once
d_gene: .
CDR3nt: TGTGCCAGCAGCTTATTCGAAGGGAGCACTGAAGCTTTCTTT
CDR3aa: CASSLFEGSTEAFF

j_gene: TRBJ2-5
v_gene: TRBV6-6
abundance: once
d_gene: .
CDR3nt: TGTGCCAGCAGTTACGTGGTCTCGGTGATGGAGACCCAGTACTTC
CDR3aa: CASSYVVSVMETQYF

j_gene: TRBJ1-5
v_gene: TRBV29-1
abundance: .
d_gene: TRBD1
CDR3nt: TGCAGCGTTGCCCCAGGGGGCGGTCAGCCCCAGCATTTT
CDR3aa: CSVAPGGGQPQHF

j_gene: TRBJ2-7
v_gene: TRBV5-8
abundance: .
d_gene: .
CDR3nt: TGTGCCAGCAACGGGATCGGGGGGCCGGCGGGGGAGCAGTACTTC
CDR3aa: CASNGIGGPAGEQYF

j_gene: TRBJ1-2
v_gene: TRBV7-9
abundance: .
d_gene: .
CDR3nt: TGTGCCAGCAGCCCCCTTTGGGCCGGCTACACCTTC
CDR3aa: CASSPLWAGYTF